This T cell receptor beta chain was documented in a study of tissue T cells after allogeneic stem cell transplantation. Whole-study results and caveats: Motif-based clustering found tissue-specific repertoire signatures shared across patients, though few clones were shared. The patient cohort was small and clinically heterogeneous, with limited sampling depth. Blood and spleen captured only part of the tissue TCR repertoire.

Germline CDR1 KGHPV, CDR2 FQNQEV (reference sequence). J gave up 1 base and V 6 bases, and 3 bases lay outside the gene matches. The CDR3 sequence is 15 residues long. About this clone itself: Its antigen is still unknown. Gene names denote mouse genes. The read halts 1 residue ahead of the CDR3 end, with the missing end drawn from the germline J gene.

Sequencing of TCRbeta CDR3 at survey depth gave sequences and template counts. Data came from immunoSEQ multiplex PCR; TCRdb stores just in-frame clones and leaves some out. Of roughly 50,000 clones listed, roughly four fifths are singletons. The chain is built from TRBV26 and TRBJ2-2; 9 bases align to TRBD1. The sequence was collected from a pool of C57BL/6 mice in good health. Specimen: sorted cells pooled from one or two spleens. The CDR3 sequence is CASSRQGGNTGQLYF. The CDR3 bases that were read are TGTGCCAGCAGCCGACAGGGGGGAAACACCGGGCAGCTCTAC.